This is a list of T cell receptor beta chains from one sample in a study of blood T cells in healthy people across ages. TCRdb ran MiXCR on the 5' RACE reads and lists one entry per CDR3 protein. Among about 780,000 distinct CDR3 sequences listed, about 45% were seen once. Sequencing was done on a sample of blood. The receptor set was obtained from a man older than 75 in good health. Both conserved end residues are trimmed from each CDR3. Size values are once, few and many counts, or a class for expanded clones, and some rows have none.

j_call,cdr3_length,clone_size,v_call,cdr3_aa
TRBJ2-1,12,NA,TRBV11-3,ASTGGRTHNEQF
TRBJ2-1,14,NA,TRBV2,ASRYRDRVLYNEQF
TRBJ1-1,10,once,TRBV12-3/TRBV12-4,ASRMDLREAF
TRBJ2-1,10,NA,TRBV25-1,ASSGGGYEQF
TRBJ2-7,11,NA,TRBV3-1,ASSQGDSASRY
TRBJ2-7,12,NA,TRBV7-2,ASSGRTGGDEQY
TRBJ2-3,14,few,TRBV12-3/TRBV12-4,ASSFATSGGADTQY
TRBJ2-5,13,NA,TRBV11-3,ASSPRTGGLGTQY
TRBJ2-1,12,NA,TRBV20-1,SARASGRADEQF
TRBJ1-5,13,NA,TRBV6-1,ASSDEGQPNQPQH
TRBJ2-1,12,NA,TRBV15,ATSRDTGANEQF
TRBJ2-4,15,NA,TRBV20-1,SARDKFRGIAKNIQY
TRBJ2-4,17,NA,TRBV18,ASSPVPHGTGYVKNIQY
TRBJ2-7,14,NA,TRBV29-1,SVDPFSGSSYNEQY
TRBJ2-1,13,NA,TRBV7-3,ASSITESWGDEQF
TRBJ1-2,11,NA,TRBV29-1,SGEQIYNYGYT
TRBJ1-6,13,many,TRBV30,AWNREDSYNSPLH
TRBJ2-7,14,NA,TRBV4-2,ASSQDIAASSYEQY
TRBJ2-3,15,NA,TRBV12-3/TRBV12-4,ASSLALTIGVTDTQY
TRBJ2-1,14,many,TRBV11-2,ASSPRAASSYNEQF
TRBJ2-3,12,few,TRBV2,ASSEARSTDTQY
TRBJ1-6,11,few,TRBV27,ASSLGGDSPLH
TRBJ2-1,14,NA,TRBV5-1,ASSSGLAGGLETQF
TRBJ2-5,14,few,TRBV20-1,SARDRLAGGQETQY
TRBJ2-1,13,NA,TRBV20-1,SARDRTSGIGEQF
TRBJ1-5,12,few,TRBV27,ASSPSRDTQPQH
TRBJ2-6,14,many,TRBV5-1,ASSPEGGSGANVLT
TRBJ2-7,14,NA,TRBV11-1,ASSLGLALMAHEQY
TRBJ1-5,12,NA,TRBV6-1,ASSSGRDKQPQH
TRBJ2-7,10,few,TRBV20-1,SALPNSYEQY
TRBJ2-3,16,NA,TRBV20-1,SALALIGAGGRVDTQY
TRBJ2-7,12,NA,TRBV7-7,ASSPRTGVDEQY
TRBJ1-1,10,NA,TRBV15,ATSRTMTEAF
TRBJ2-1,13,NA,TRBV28,ASSLTTGGGFEQF
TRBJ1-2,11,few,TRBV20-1,SARDIGGYGYT
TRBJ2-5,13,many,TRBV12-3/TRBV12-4,ASSKLGHGGETQY
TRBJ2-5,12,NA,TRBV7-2,ASSLGHPRETQY
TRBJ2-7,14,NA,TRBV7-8,ASSLEGLAGSHEQY
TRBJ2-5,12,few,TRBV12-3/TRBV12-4,ASSSGGYQETQY
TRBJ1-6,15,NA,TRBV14,ASRLAGTGVFNSPLH
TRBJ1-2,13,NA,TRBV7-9,ASSPGQGVDYGYT
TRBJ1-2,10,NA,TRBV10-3,AISWGLDGYT
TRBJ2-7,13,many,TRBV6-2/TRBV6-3,ASSYSGFAPYEQY
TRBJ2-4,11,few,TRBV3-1,ASRQGQTNIQY
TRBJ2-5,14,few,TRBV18,ASSPPSLTYQETQY
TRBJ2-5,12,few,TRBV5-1,ASSFGTARETQY
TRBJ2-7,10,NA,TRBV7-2,ASSSQVDEQY
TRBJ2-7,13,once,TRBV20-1,SARGAPGTSYEQY
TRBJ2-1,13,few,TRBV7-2,ASSLAGQGFNEQF
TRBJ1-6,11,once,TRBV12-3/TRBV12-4,ASSFGAGSPLH
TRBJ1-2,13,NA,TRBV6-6,ASSSTRDSYYGYT
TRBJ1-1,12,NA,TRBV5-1,ASSIRGASTEAF
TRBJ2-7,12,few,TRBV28,ASRLISDSYEQY
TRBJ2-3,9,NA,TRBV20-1,SASMGDTQY
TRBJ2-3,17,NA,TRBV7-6,ASSLVRGIGANPTDTQY
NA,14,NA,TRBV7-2,ASSPRAGLASYEQY
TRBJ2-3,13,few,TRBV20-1,SARGGIGRTDTQY
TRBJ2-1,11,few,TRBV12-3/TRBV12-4,ASSVGPLNEQF
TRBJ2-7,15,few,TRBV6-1,ASSRTTGTSGTGEQY
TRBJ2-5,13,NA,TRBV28,ASSLRGSQYNEQY